One and the same sample provided the 30 T cell receptor beta chains below, sequenced in a study of spatial heterogeneity in lung cancer (dated by TCRdb to between 2018 and 2021). Library construction relied on 5' RACE. Sequencing relied on a NextSeq 500. TCRdb took the public reads, trimmed them with fastp at Q25, ran MiXCR for clone calling and kept in-frame beta chains. Entries are consolidated by CDR3 protein sequence, retaining the most common genes and DNA. The sample has about 3,500 distinct CDR3 sequences on record, under 15% of them singletons. The ten largest clones represent 20% to 25% of the sample. Results and caveats for the whole study, not just this receptor: The tumor nonsynonymous mutation count correlated with the number of expanded alpha and beta TCRs within the tumor.

For these receptors, no antigen is known. The meaning of the sample's time point label: sample taken at primary tumor resection. This material consisted of lung tumor tissue, taken at surgery. The source of these receptors is a female donor with early-stage non-small cell lung cancer.

In its sample, this clonotype ranks as medium-sized. The library was designed around alpha chains, so this beta chain is a stray read whose abundance carries little weight. The rearrangement joins TRBV6-5 to TRBJ1-4, with 7 bases aligning to TRBD1. Germline-derived CDR1 and CDR2 are MNHEY and SVGAGI. The V and J ends lost 0 bases and 1 base, in that order; junction bases with no gene match: 8. CDR3 length: 18 residues. DNA of the CDR3: TGTGCCAGCAGTTACTCGGGGGCAGGGGGTGAAACTAATGAAAAACTGTTTTTT. Protein: CASSYSGAGGETNEKLFF.

Within the sample, this clonotype is medium-sized. Because the library targeted alpha chains, this beta chain is an off-target read whose size means little. The chain's CDR3 is CASSLSGEPSYGYTF. Here the CDR3 DNA reads TGTGCCAGCAGCTTGAGCGGGGAACCCTCATATGGCTACACCTTC. The chain couples TRBV7-2 to TRBJ1-2; D ambiguous. V was clipped by 3 bases and J by 5 bases, with 16 bases between them. This CDR3 is built from 15 residues. The germline V gene encodes CDR1 SGHTA and CDR2 FQGNSA.

Comments on this clonotype: This beta chain was picked up by a library intended for alpha chains and is off target, so its count carries little meaning. The chain employs TRBV28 and TRBJ1-1, with 7 positions matching TRBD1. This CDR3 spans 15 amino acids. V lost 6 bases and J lost 1; bases outside the gene matches: 8. Germline V gene lookup returns CDR1 MDHEN and CDR2 SYDVKM. The CDR3 DNA reads TGTGCCAGCAGCCCAGGACAGGACACGAACACTGAAGCTTTCTTT. Translated, it gives CASSPGQDTNTEAFF.

On this clonotype: Because this beta chain is a stray read in a library intended to capture alpha chains, its abundance should not be given much weight. The chain is built from TRBV20-1 and TRBJ1-3; a weak D match, TRBD1 (5 bases). The CDR3 extends over 15 amino acids. CDR1 and CDR2 (germline): DFQATT, SNEGSKA (reference sequence). V gave up 3 bases and J gave up 2 bases, with 14 bases separating them. DNA for the CDR3: TGCAGTGCTAGGGGAGGGGTCGGCACTGGAAACACCATATATTTT. Encoded protein: CSARGGVGTGNTIYF.

This clonotype is medium-sized within its sample. With the library built for alpha chains, this beta chain is off target and its frequency is not meaningful. The chain carries TRBV5-6 and TRBJ1-5; D remains unclear. V lost 1 base and J lost 5, with 10 bases in between. CDR1 is SGHDT and CDR2 is YYEEEE in the germline V gene. This CDR3 is built from 14 residues. CDR3 sequence: CASSLFPADQPQHF. CDR3 DNA sequence: TGTGCCAGCAGCTTGTTCCCTGCAGATCAGCCCCAGCATTTT. Supplemented by reference TRBV5-6 and TRBJ1-5, the full variable domain reads DAGVTQSPTHLIKTRGQQVTLRCSPKSGHDTVSWYQQALGQGPQFIFQYYEEEERQRGNFPDRFSGHQFPNYSSELNVNALLLGDSALYLCASSLFPADQPQHFGDGTRLSIL.

Points on this clonotype: This beta chain is a stray sequence in a library constructed for alpha chains; its clone size is not meaningful. The rearrangement links TRBV5-1 to TRBJ2-7; 9 nucleotides line up with TRBD1. This CDR3 has 15 amino acids. J gave up 2 bases and V 4 bases, and 7 bases lay outside the gene matches. Germline V gives CDR1 SGHRS, CDR2 YFSETQ. CDR3 nucleotide sequence: TGCGCCAGCAGCACATCCGGGACAGGGACCTACGAGCAGTACTTC. Translating gives CASSTSGTGTYEQYF. Filled out from reference TRBV5-1 and TRBJ2-7, the complete variable domain reads KAGVTQTPRYLIKTRGQQVTLSCSPISGHRSVSWYQQTPGQGLQFLFEYFSETQRNKGNFPGRFSGRQFSNSRSEMNVSTLELGDSALYLCASSTSGTGTYEQYFGPGTRLTVT.

In regard to this clonotype: This beta chain turned up in a library designed for alpha chains; as an off-target read, its abundance says little. CDR3 sequence: CASSQGDRYTGELFF. CDR3 bases: TGTGCCAGCTCGCAGGGGGACAGATACACCGGGGAGCTGTTTTTT. The V gene is TRBV27, the J gene TRBJ2-2; 7 bases are shared with TRBD1. This CDR3 contains 15 residues. J lost 3 bases, V lost 8 bases, and 9 bases had no gene match. The V gene's germline CDR1 is MNHEY and CDR2 SMNVEV (reference sequence).

By sample share, this clonotype is large. This beta chain is an off-target read within a library intended for alpha chains, so its frequency means little. The V gene is TRBV4-3, the J gene TRBJ1-4, with TRBD1 as a possible D gene (6 bases). The CDR3 sequence is 15 residues long. The V and J ends lost 4 bases and 6 bases respectively, with 15 bases between them. Per germline, CDR1 LGHNA and CDR2 YSLEER. The CDR3 DNA follows: TGCGCCAGCAGCCTCCCAGGGGCGCGGTATGAAAAACTGTTTTTT. Translation gives CASSLPGARYEKLFF.

Relative to its sample, this clonotype is medium-sized. Being off target in a library aimed at alpha chains, this beta chain has a size of little meaning. V and J are TRBV20-1 and TRBJ1-2; possible D gene TRBD1, 5 bases. Trimming cost V 3 bases and J 2 bases, with 10 bases left between them. CDR3 length equals 13 residues. Germline V gene lookup returns CDR1 DFQATT and CDR2 SNEGSKA (reference sequence). The CDR3 loop reads CSARRDGNYGYTF. Here the CDR3 DNA reads TGCAGTGCTAGGCGGGACGGGAACTATGGCTACACCTTC.

Remarks on this clonotype: Within a library made for alpha chains, this beta chain is off target, and its count is uninformative. The chain recombines TRBV2 with TRBJ1-1; 9 bases are shared with TRBD1. Losses at the gene ends were 10 bases for V and 4 bases for J; bases not matched to a gene: 10. Germline CDR1 and CDR2: SNHLY and FYNNEI. The CDR3 is 14 residues long. The chain's CDR3 is CANRDRVGGTEAFF. The CDR3 bases are TGTGCCAACCGGGACAGGGTTGGGGGCACTGAAGCTTTCTTT.

By share, this clonotype counts as medium-sized (0.01 to 0.1%). This beta chain came through as a stray read in a library set up for alpha chains, and its size says little. The rearrangement uses TRBV3-1 and TRBJ2-1; 8 bases align to TRBD1. J gave up 7 bases and V 4 bases, and 12 bases lay outside the gene matches. CDR3 length equals 16 residues. From germline, CDR1 is LGHDT and CDR2 YNNKEL (reference sequence). CDR3 sequence: CASSPLWGTGGNEQFF. In DNA, the CDR3 is TGTGCCAGCAGCCCGTTATGGGGGACAGGTGGGAATGAGCAGTTCTTC.

This clonotype is classed as medium-sized. The library was prepared for alpha chains; this beta chain is a stray read, so its frequency means little. V usage is TRBV6-5 and J usage is TRBJ1-1, with D maybe TRBD1 (5 bases). Per the germline V gene, CDR1 is MNHEY and CDR2 is SVGAGI. Trimming removed 6 bases at V and 3 bases at J, with 11 bases between. The CDR3 spans 13 residues. The CDR3 DNA follows: TGTGCCAGCAGCAGACAGTTCTACACTGAAGCTTTCTTT. This translates into CASSRQFYTEAFF.

By sample share, this clonotype is medium-sized. This beta chain lies outside the target of a library built for alpha chains; its clone size means little. V gene TRBV6-1 combines with J gene TRBJ1-5, with 7 bases matching TRBD1. V lost 7 bases and J lost 0; bases outside the gene matches: 12. CDR3 length: 17 amino acids. Germline lookup yields CDR1 MNHNS and CDR2 SASEGT. The CDR3 region is CASITRDRPVSNQPQHF. DNA of the CDR3: TGTGCCAGCATCACCAGGGACAGACCCGTTAGCAATCAGCCCCAGCATTTT.

By sample fraction, this clonotype is medium-sized. This beta chain lies outside the target of a library built for alpha chains; its clone size means little. The chain couples TRBV7-2 to TRBJ1-2; D is unclear. CDR3 length equals 13 residues. Deletions cut 4 bases from V and 8 bases from J, with 14 bases between. Germline CDR1 reads SGHTA; CDR2 reads FQGNSA. The DNA for the CDR3 is TGTGCCAGCAGCTACCGGACGGCGTTGGGCTACACCTTC. Translating it yields CASSYRTALGYTF.

Within the sample, this clonotype is medium-sized. This beta chain was picked up by a library intended for alpha chains and is off target, so its count carries little meaning. The rearrangement joins TRBV4-3 to TRBJ1-2; 8 nucleotides align to TRBD1. V shed 6 bases, J shed 6 bases, and the junction held 6 bases outside the gene matches. Per germline, CDR1 LGHNA and CDR2 YSLEER. The CDR3 is 13 residues long. The CDR3 DNA reads as TGCGCCAGCAGTCCGGACAGGGTCCATGGCTACACCTTC. Its protein is CASSPDRVHGYTF.

This clonotype was seen only a few times. This beta chain is a stray read from a library made for alpha chains; its abundance is not meaningful. The chain has TRBV6-5 and TRBJ2-3; D may match TRBD1 or TRBD2 (5 bases each). Germline CDR1 is MNHEY and CDR2 is SVGAGI. V lost 4 bases and J 2 bases, leaving 10 bases between the germline ends. The CDR3 length is 14 residues. The CDR3 DNA reads TGTGCCAGCAGTTGGGGGAGTGCCACAGATACGCAGTATTTT. Protein: CASSWGSATDTQYF.

This clonotype was picked up many times. For a library built for alpha chains, this beta chain is a stray read; little rests on its size. The chain couples TRBV3-1 to TRBJ2-6; D not resolved. The V end was cut by 0 bases, the J end by 0 bases, with 3 bases between. Germline assignment: CDR1 LGHDT and CDR2 YNNKEL (reference sequence). The CDR3 contains 15 residues. In DNA, the CDR3 is TGTGCCAGCAGCCAAGACAACTCTGGGGCCAACGTCCTGACTTTC. The encoded protein is CASSQDNSGANVLTF. Combining the CDR3 with reference TRBV3-1 and TRBJ2-6 gives the whole variable domain DTAVSQTPKYLVTQMGNDKSIKCEQNLGHDTMYWYKQDSKKFLKIMFSYNNKELIINETVPNRFSPKSPDKAHLNLHINSLELGDSAVYFCASSQDNSGANVLTFGAGSRLTVL.

In this sample, this clonotype is medium-sized. In a library made to pick up alpha chains, this beta chain is a stray read with a size that means little. V is TRBV3-1 and J is TRBJ2-7; TRBD1 matches 7 bases. V shed 4 bases and J 5 bases; nucleotides not matched to a gene: 8. Germline V gives CDR1 LGHDT, CDR2 YNNKEL (reference sequence). The CDR3 is 14 amino acids. CDR3 sequence: CASSLFQGVDEQYF. The CDR3 DNA reads TGTGCCAGCAGCCTTTTCCAGGGGGTTGACGAGCAGTACTTC.

This clonotype is termed medium-sized. A library prepared for alpha chains yielded this beta chain as an off-target read; its size is of little meaning. The chain combines TRBV29-1 with TRBJ1-1; D gene ambiguous. This CDR3 has 11 residues. V was pared by 4 bases and J by 0 bases, with 3 bases between. CDR1 is SQVTM and CDR2 is ANQGSEA in the germline V gene. The DNA of the CDR3 is TGCAGCGTTGTGCTGAACACTGAAGCTTTCTTT. This codes for CSVVLNTEAFF.

This clonotype was counted at least ten times. This beta chain represents an off-target read in a library built for alpha chains; its size is of limited meaning. This chain joins TRBV20-1 and TRBJ2-3, with 11 bases identical to TRBD2. Germline V gene lookup returns CDR1 DFQATT and CDR2 SNEGSKA (reference sequence). The ends lost 5 bases at V and 3 bases at J; junction bases unmatched: 4. The CDR3 totals 14 residues. CDR3 nucleotide sequence: TGCAGTGCTCGGACTAGCGGGTTGACAGATACGCAGTATTTT. Translation: CSARTSGLTDTQYF.

By frequency in the sample, this clonotype is medium-sized (0.01 to 0.1%). The library was designed around alpha chains, so this beta chain is a stray read whose abundance carries little weight. The V and J genes are TRBV29-1 and TRBJ1-1, with a weak D call TRBD1 (5 bases). The CDR3 is 11 amino acids. The germline gives CDR1 SQVTM, CDR2 ANQGSEA. With 5 bases removed from V and 11 bases from J, the gap between germline ends came to 15 bases. The CDR3 spells CSVNFQGRAFF. Written as DNA, the CDR3 is TGCAGCGTTAACTTCCAGGGTAGGGCTTTCTTT.

Points on this clonotype: With the library built for alpha chains, this beta chain is off target and its frequency is not meaningful. CDR3: CASSQEVLSGNTIYF. CDR3 coding DNA: TGTGCCAGCAGCCAAGAGGTACTCTCTGGAAACACCATATATTTT. V gene TRBV3-1 combines with J gene TRBJ1-3, with D unclear. The CDR3 covers 15 residues. Germline V gene data show CDR1 as LGHDT and CDR2 as YNNKEL (reference sequence). V lost 0 bases to trimming and J lost 0 bases, with 6 bases between them. Together with reference TRBV3-1 and TRBJ1-3, the CDR3 gives the full variable domain: DTAVSQTPKYLVTQMGNDKSIKCEQNLGHDTMYWYKQDSKKFLKIMFSYNNKELIINETVPNRFSPKSPDKAHLNLHINSLELGDSAVYFCASSQEVLSGNTIYFGEGSWLTVV.

The sample holds a few counts of this clonotype. This beta chain came through as a stray read in a library set up for alpha chains, and its size says little. The chain carries TRBV29-1 and TRBJ2-7; D ambiguous. The V gene lost 8 bases and the J gene lost 2 bases, with 16 bases spanning the gap. The CDR3 contains 13 residues. Germline CDR1 is SQVTM and CDR2 is ANQGSEA. In DNA, the CDR3 is TGCAGCTCATTATCGGACGGAGCCTACGAGCAGTACTTC. Amino acids: CSSLSDGAYEQYF.

This clonotype is categorized as medium-sized (0.01 to 0.1%). Found in a library prepared for alpha chains, this beta chain is an off-target read, and its abundance has little meaning. The chain combines TRBV20-1 with TRBJ1-3; tentatively, D is TRBD1 (5 bases). Germline assignment: CDR1 DFQATT and CDR2 SNEGSKA (reference sequence). Trimming pared 3 bases from V and 2 bases from J, leaving 20 bases between. The CDR3 length is 17 residues. CDR3 in amino acids: CSASISGRQWTGNTIYF. The CDR3 DNA sequence: TGCAGTGCTAGTATATCAGGCAGACAGTGGACTGGAAACACCATATATTTT.

Sample share makes this clonotype medium-sized. The library was built for alpha chains, so this beta chain is an off-target read and its size means little. The V call is TRBV11-3, the J call TRBJ2-6, with D unresolved. The CDR3 extends over 13 amino acids. In germline, CDR1 is SGHNT, CDR2 YENEEA. The V end lost 5 bases, the J end lost 0 bases, and 2 bases lay between the germline ends. The CDR3 protein is CASSVSGANVLTF. The CDR3 region has the DNA TGTGCCAGCAGCGTCTCTGGGGCCAACGTCCTGACTTTC.

By sample share, this clonotype is medium-sized. This beta chain came through as a stray read in a library set up for alpha chains, and its size says little. The chain employs TRBV7-2 and TRBJ1-5; 8 positions match TRBD1. V dropped 2 bases and J dropped 3; count of bases not matched to a gene: 6. The CDR3 length is 16 residues. The germline gives CDR1 SGHTA, CDR2 FQGNSA. The CDR3 protein is CASSLSPGGVNQPQHF. As DNA, the CDR3 is TGTGCCAGCAGCTTATCTCCAGGGGGCGTCAATCAGCCCCAGCATTTT.

This clonotype is medium-sized (0.01 to 0.1%) within its sample. This beta chain represents an off-target read in a library built for alpha chains; its size is of limited meaning. V and J are TRBV7-2 and TRBJ2-5; D gene uncertain. This CDR3 region has 14 residues. Trimming cost V 1 base and J 1 base, with 7 bases left between them. Germline lookup yields CDR1 SGHTA and CDR2 FQGNSA. The chain's CDR3 is CASSLVTIQETQYF. The DNA of the CDR3 is TGTGCCAGCAGCTTAGTTACCATCCAAGAGACCCAGTACTTC.

This clonotype came up a few times. This beta chain was picked up by a library intended for alpha chains and is off target, so its count carries little meaning. The chain uses TRBV7-6 and TRBJ2-3, with TRBD1 matching 7 bases. Trimming removed 5 bases from V and 1 base from J; junction bases left unmatched: 6. The CDR3 totals 15 residues. Germline V lookup: CDR1 SGHVS, CDR2 FNYEAQ. Here the CDR3 DNA reads TGTGCCAGCAGCCTCGGAGGACAGGGCACAGATACGCAGTATTTT. Translating it yields CASSLGGQGTDTQYF.

This clonotype is medium-sized. Being off target in a library aimed at alpha chains, this beta chain has a size of little meaning. V gene TRBV10-2 combines with J gene TRBJ2-3; D might be TRBD2 (5 bases). This CDR3 comprises 14 residues. In germline, CDR1 is WSHSY, CDR2 SAAADI. The V gene lost 2 bases and the J gene lost 0 bases, with 6 bases spanning the gap. CDR3 sequence: CASSERRSTDTQYF. DNA of the CDR3: TGCGCCAGCAGTGAGAGGAGGAGCACAGATACGCAGTATTTT.

A word on this clonotype: For a library built for alpha chains, this beta chain is a stray read; little rests on its size. The J gene is TRBJ1-4, the V gene TRBV6-1, with unresolved D. CDR1 MNHNS and CDR2 SASEGT come from the germline V gene. There are 12 residues in the CDR3. V shed 9 bases and J shed 5 bases, with 10 bases lying between them. CDR3 DNA: TGTGCCAGTATCAGCCCGAATGAAAAACTGTTTTTT. Translating it yields CASISPNEKLFF.